This T cell receptor (beta chain) stems from a study of CD8+ T cells in alopecia areata. This CDR3 contains 14 residues. Germline-derived CDR1 and CDR2 are SQVTM and ANQGSEA. V was shortened by 6 bases and J by 0 bases, with 12 bases between the two germline ends. In this sample, this clone turned up a few times. Sample treatment: oral pan-JAK inhibitor, 5-10 mg twice daily. RNA, once extracted, was reverse transcribed into cDNA for use as the sequencing template. Generated by immunoSEQ multiplex PCR, the TCRdb table keeps only in-frame clones and is missing some. Among around 300,000 clones listed, around 64% were seen once.

Here the sequenced sample was CD4+ T cells sorted from blood, taken around week 53, from a patient treated with tofacitinib. This TCR derives from a human donor with alopecia areata. The gene calls are TRBV29-1 and TRBJ1-5; TRBD1 might be the D (5 bases). The CDR3 spells CSVGDGYSNQPQHF. The DNA for the CDR3 is TGCAGCGTCGGGGACGGATATAGCAATCAGCCCCAGCATTTT. The variable domain in full, with the rest retrieved from reference TRBV29-1 and TRBJ1-5, is SAVISQKPSRDICQRGTSLTIQCQVDSQVTMMFWYRQQPGQSLTLIATANQGSEATYESGFVIDKFPISRPNLTFSTLTVSNMSPEDSSIYLCSVGDGYSNQPQHFGDGTRLSIL.